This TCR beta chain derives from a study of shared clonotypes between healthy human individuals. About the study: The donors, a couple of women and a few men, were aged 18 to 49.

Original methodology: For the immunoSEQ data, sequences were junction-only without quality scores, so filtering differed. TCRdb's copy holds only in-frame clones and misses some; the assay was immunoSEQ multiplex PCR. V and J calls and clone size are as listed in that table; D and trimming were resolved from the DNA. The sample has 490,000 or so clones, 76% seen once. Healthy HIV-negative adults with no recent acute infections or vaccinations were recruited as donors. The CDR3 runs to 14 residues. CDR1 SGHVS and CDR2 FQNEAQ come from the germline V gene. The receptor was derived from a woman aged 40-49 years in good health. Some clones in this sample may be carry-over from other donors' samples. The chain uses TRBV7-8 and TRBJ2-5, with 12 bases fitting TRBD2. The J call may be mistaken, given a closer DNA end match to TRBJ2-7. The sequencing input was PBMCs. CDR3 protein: CASSLTSGSYEQYF. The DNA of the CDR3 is TGTGCCAGCAGCTTGACTAGCGGGAGCTACGAGCAGTACTTC.